These 28 T cell receptor beta chains originate from one sample sequenced in a study of cytomegalovirus exposure and HLA in healthy donors. Both 60 Vbeta primers and 13 Jbeta primers went into the PCR. TCRdb's table, derived via immunoSEQ multiplex PCR, lists solely in-frame clones and lacks some. This sample has around 160,000 clones, with around 77% found just once. The sample consisted of PBMCs. All receptors derive from a middle-aged woman in good health and CMV-seropositive.

The chain recombines TRBV5-4 with TRBJ2-1; 9 bases match TRBD2. In germline, CDR1 is SGHNT, CDR2 YYREEE (reference sequence). The CDR3 consists of 18 residues. V shed 3 bases and J 4 bases; nucleotides not matched to a gene: 14. CDR3 DNA: TGTGCCAGCAGCTCTTCTAGCGGGGCCCGGGCTAATTACAATGAGCAGTTCTTC. It is translated as CASSSSSGARANYNEQFF. The full variable domain, in which reference TRBV5-4 and TRBJ2-1 provide the parts outside the CDR3, is ETGVTQSPTHLIKTRGQQVTLRCSSQSGHNTVSWYQQALGQGPQFIFQYYREEENGRGNFPPRFSGLQFPNYSSELNVNALELDDSALYLCASSSSSGARANYNEQFFGPGTRLTVL.

The chain joins TRBV2 to TRBJ1-3; a weak D match, TRBD1 (6 bases). Per the germline V gene, CDR1 is SNHLY and CDR2 is FYNNEI. The V end was cut by 6 bases, the J end by 0 bases, with 24 bases between. The CDR3 contains 19 residues. The CDR3 DNA reads as TGTGCCAGCAGCGACGCACAAGGGGGTGTTACCTTCTCTGGAAACACCATATATTTT. Translation gives CASSDAQGGVTFSGNTIYF.

The chain employs TRBV5-1 and TRBJ1-6; possible D gene TRBD1, 5 bases. Per germline, CDR1 SGHRS and CDR2 YFSETQ. Trimming left V 2 bases short and J 0 bases short, with 6 bases between. The CDR3 sequence is 15 residues long. The CDR3 spells CASSFQGSYNSPLHF. In DNA, the CDR3 is TGCGCCAGCAGCTTCCAGGGCTCCTATAATTCACCCCTCCACTTT.

This clone was seen just once. V is TRBV5-1 and J is TRBJ2-1; the D is unclear. This CDR3 has 14 amino acids. Germline CDR1 is SGHRS and CDR2 is YFSETQ. V was pared by 0 bases and J by 4 bases, with 8 bases between. For the CDR3, the DNA is TGCGCCAGCAGCTTGGAAGGCAGGTACAATGAGCAGTTCTTC. Translated: CASSLEGRYNEQFF.

The V call is TRBV5-4, the J call TRBJ2-7; 7 positions match TRBD1. Trimming removed 2 bases from V and 0 bases from J; junction bases left unmatched: 5. This CDR3 has 15 amino acids. The germline V gene encodes CDR1 SGHNT and CDR2 YYREEE (reference sequence). The CDR3 loop reads CASSLDRVFSYEQYF. The CDR3 DNA is TGTGCCAGCAGCTTAGACAGGGTGTTCTCCTACGAGCAGTACTTC.

The chain joins TRBV21-1 to TRBJ2-1; TRBD2, the D gene given by the table, was not confirmed from the DNA. TRBV21-1 is flagged as a pseudogene. The CDR3 length is 13 residues. The CDR3 DNA reads TGTGCCAGCAGCCGTACTTCGGGACTAGGGCAGTTCTTC. Translating gives CASSRTSGLGQFF.

The sample holds one count of this clone. This chain uses TRBV11-2 with TRBJ2-7; 9 nucleotides agree with TRBD1. This CDR3 spans 14 amino acids. Germline values: CDR1 SGHAT, CDR2 FQNNGV. J lost 6 bases, V lost 6 bases, and 9 bases had no gene match. CDR3 protein: CASRDPATGGEQYF. The CDR3 region has the DNA TGTGCCAGCAGGGATCCCGCGACAGGGGGCGAGCAGTACTTC.

The chain combines TRBV5-5 with TRBJ2-5; 9 bases line up with TRBD2. The CDR3 has 20 amino acids. Germline lookup yields CDR1 SGHKS and CDR2 YYEKEE (reference sequence). V was pared by 5 bases and J by 1 base, with 21 bases of the junction left unmatched. This CDR3 is CASRSGAAGSGGLFQETQYF. CDR3 bases: TGTGCCAGCAGGTCGGGTGCGGCGGGTAGCGGGGGACTCTTCCAAGAGACCCAGTACTTC.

The count of this clone is one. CDR3 in amino acids: CASSVVSGELFF. Written as DNA, the CDR3 is TGCGCCAGCAGCGTGGTCTCCGGGGAGCTGTTTTTT. This rearrangement joins TRBV5-1 to TRBJ2-2; no definite D call. This CDR3 has 12 residues. Looked up from germline, CDR1 is SGHRS and CDR2 is YFSETQ. Trimming shortened V by 4 bases and J by 6 bases, and 7 bases separated the two germline ends.

The chain employs TRBV10-3 and TRBJ1-1, with D maybe TRBD1 (5 bases). From germline, CDR1 is ENHRY and CDR2 SYGVKD. The CDR3 runs 16 residues. V gave up 2 bases and J gave up 2 bases, with 15 bases separating them. The CDR3, as DNA: TGTGCCATCAGTGAGCCTGTGGGGGGTCTTAACACTGAAGCTTTCTTT. Its translation is CAISEPVGGLNTEAFF.

The chain has TRBV30 and TRBJ2-7; TRBD2 matches 14 bases. Germline lookup yields CDR1 GTSNPN and CDR2 SVGIG (reference sequence). The CDR3 loop spans 14 amino acids. The junction had 6 bases not matched to a gene; V was cut back by 4 bases and J by 7 bases. The CDR3 coding sequence is TGTGCCTGGAACAAGGGACTAGCGGGGGAGGAGCAGTACTTC. Translation gives CAWNKGLAGEEQYF.

The rearrangement joins TRBV1 to TRBJ2-5; the D call TRBD1 from the table was never checked on the DNA. TRBV1 is described as a pseudogene. The CDR3 is 17 amino acids. The CDR3, as DNA: TGCACCAGCAGCCAAGAATCGGAGGACAGGGTTCAAGAGACCCAGTACTTC. Encoded protein: CTSSQESEDRVQETQYF.

The chain combines TRBV9 with TRBJ2-1; 9 bases map to TRBD1. Losses at the gene ends were 5 bases for V and 4 bases for J; bases not matched to a gene: 10. This CDR3 is 16 amino acids long. Germline CDR1 is SGDLS and CDR2 is YYNGEE. CDR3 bases: TGTGCCAGCAGTGCCCCCCCACAGGGGGCGTACAATGAGCAGTTCTTC. Its protein product is CASSAPPQGAYNEQFF.

The chain couples TRBV10-1 to TRBJ1-2; TRBD1 is a possible D gene (6 bases). The V end was cut by 5 bases, the J end by 8 bases, with 18 bases between. Per the germline V gene, CDR1 is WNHNN and CDR2 is SYGVQD (reference sequence). This CDR3 is 14 amino acids long. The CDR3 nucleotides read TGCGCCAGCAGTAGGGGCCCTGGGGGCGGGGGCTACACCTTC. Translating gives CASSRGPGGGGYTF.

The chain employs TRBV28 and TRBJ1-1, with D possibly being TRBD1 (5 bases). V was pared by 6 bases and J by 11 bases, with 13 bases between. Germline values: CDR1 MDHEN, CDR2 SYDVKM. This CDR3 spans 11 amino acids. The CDR3 here is CASRGGLGAFF. The CDR3 DNA is TGTGCCAGCAGGGGGGGGTTGGGGGCTTTCTTT.

The rearrangement uses TRBV6-5 and TRBJ1-2; D gene ambiguous. The ends were cut back, 0 bases at V and 10 bases at J, with 21 bases in the middle. The CDR3 spans 16 residues. In germline, CDR1 is MNHEY, CDR2 SVGAGI. The CDR3 loop is CASSYSGPVAANSYTF. The CDR3 nucleotides read TGTGCCAGCAGTTACTCCGGCCCAGTTGCGGCGAATTCCTACACCTTC.

This clone was detected only once. The chain combines TRBV5-1 with TRBJ1-2; 8 positions agree with TRBD1. The germline CDR1 and CDR2 sequences are SGHRS and YFSETQ. The V gene end was trimmed by 2 bases and the J gene end by 3 bases; junction bases not matched to a gene: 3. This CDR3 comprises 14 residues. CDR3 in amino acids: CASSLQGDDYGYTF. The DNA of the CDR3 is TGCGCCAGCAGCTTACAGGGGGATGACTATGGCTACACCTTC.

The chain joins TRBV7-9 to TRBJ2-7; the D gene is possibly TRBD2 (5 bases). CDR3 length: 14 amino acids. CDR1 and CDR2 from the germline V gene are SEHNR and FQNEAQ (reference sequence). V shed 5 bases and J shed 0 bases, with 11 bases lying between them. CDR3 amino acids: CASSHEGRSYEQYF. The CDR3 coding sequence is TGTGCCAGCAGCCATGAGGGCCGCTCCTACGAGCAGTACTTC.

This clone was observed once. The chain combines TRBV5-6 with TRBJ2-5, with 11 bases fitting TRBD2. V dropped 1 base and J dropped 0; count of bases not matched to a gene: 5. The CDR3 is 17 residues long. Germline V gene data show CDR1 as SGHDT and CDR2 as YYEEEE. The CDR3 DNA follows: TGTGCCAGCAGCTTGTGGCTAGCGGGGGGTTACCAAGAGACCCAGTACTTC. This sequence encodes CASSLWLAGGYQETQYF. The complete variable domain, with remaining parts taken from reference TRBV5-6 and TRBJ2-5, reads DAGVTQSPTHLIKTRGQQVTLRCSPKSGHDTVSWYQQALGQGPQFIFQYYEEEERQRGNFPDRFSGHQFPNYSSELNVNALLLGDSALYLCASSLWLAGGYQETQYFGPGTRLLVL.

This chain links TRBV30 with TRBJ2-2, with 11 bases identical to TRBD1. V dropped 4 bases and J dropped 9; count of bases not matched to a gene: 4. This CDR3 spans 13 amino acids. Germline assignment: CDR1 GTSNPN and CDR2 SVGIG (reference sequence). The CDR3, as DNA: TGTGCCTGGAAATGGACAGGGGGCCGGGAGCTGTTTTTT. Translating gives CAWKWTGGRELFF.

To note about this clone: Likely a read error: the CDR3 ends without its conserved phenylalanine or tryptophan. It is unclear where the CDR3 begins or ends on the DNA, so no DNA is shown, and the CDR3 is as TCRdb lists it. The chain couples TRBV21-1 to TRBJ2-7; the DNA was not used to check the table's D call, TRBD2. TRBV21-1 is a documented pseudogene. The length of the CDR3 is 11 amino acids, counting both ends. The CDR3 region is CASSKGLRCGG.

This chain connects TRBV9 to TRBJ2-1; D might be TRBD1 (5 bases). The CDR3 sequence is 15 residues long. V was shortened by 0 bases and J by 1 base, with 8 bases between the two germline ends. The germline V gene encodes CDR1 SGDLS and CDR2 YYNGEE. CDR3 DNA: TGTGCCAGCAGCGTAGAAGGGGTATCCTACAATGAGCAGTTCTTC. Translation: CASSVEGVSYNEQFF.

The chain combines TRBV2 with TRBJ1-3; D is undetermined. Trimming shortened V by 8 bases and J by 0 bases, and 11 bases separated the two germline ends. Germline lookup yields CDR1 SNHLY and CDR2 FYNNEI. This CDR3 is 14 amino acids long. The CDR3 DNA follows: TGTGCCAGCTCCATATCCAGCTCTGGAAACACCATATATTTT. Translated, it gives CASSISSSGNTIYF.

The V gene is TRBV18, the J gene TRBJ2-1; D perhaps matches TRBD2 (6 bases). CDR3 size: 13 residues. Germline CDR1 KGHSH, CDR2 LQKENI. Trimming cost V 2 bases and J 8 bases, with 10 bases left between them. The CDR3 reads CASSPGGSDEQFF. The CDR3 DNA follows: TGTGCCAGCTCACCAGGGGGGAGCGATGAGCAGTTCTTC.

The J gene is TRBJ1-3, the V gene TRBV5-6; D unclear. The V end was cut by 0 bases, the J end by 0 bases, with 4 bases between. CDR1 and CDR2 from the germline V gene are SGHDT and YYEEEE. The CDR3 consists of 14 residues. This chain's CDR3 is CASSLASSGNTIYF. The CDR3 DNA reads as TGTGCCAGCAGCTTGGCCAGCTCTGGAAACACCATATATTTT.

The chain employs TRBV6-1 and TRBJ2-2; 9 positions agree with TRBD1. CDR3 size: 15 residues. The V gene's germline CDR1 is MNHNS and CDR2 SASEGT. The trim removed 3 bases at V and 5 bases at J, leaving 4 bases unmatched. CDR3 in amino acids: CASSDRDRATGELFF. CDR3 nucleotides: TGTGCCAGCAGTGACCGGGACAGGGCAACCGGGGAGCTGTTTTTT.

This chain's CDR3 is CASTSFGRGGLRTGELFF. CDR3 DNA sequence: TGTGCCAGCACCTCCTTCGGGCGGGGGGGCCTTCGGACCGGGGAGCTGTTTTTT. The V and J genes are TRBV7-9 and TRBJ2-2; 9 bases are shared with TRBD2. The CDR3 covers 18 residues. CDR1 SEHNR and CDR2 FQNEAQ come from the germline V gene (reference sequence). With 7 bases clipped from V and 5 bases from J, the junction kept 17 bases outside the gene matches.

This chain links TRBV18 with TRBJ1-2; unclear D gene. From germline, CDR1 is KGHSH and CDR2 LQKENI. The CDR3 loop spans 17 amino acids. V lost 3 bases and J lost 0, with 17 bases in between. CDR3 nucleotide sequence: TGTGCCAGCTCACCCCCCCGGGCTAGACTAGCTAACTATGGCTACACCTTC. Amino acids: CASSPPRARLANYGYTF.